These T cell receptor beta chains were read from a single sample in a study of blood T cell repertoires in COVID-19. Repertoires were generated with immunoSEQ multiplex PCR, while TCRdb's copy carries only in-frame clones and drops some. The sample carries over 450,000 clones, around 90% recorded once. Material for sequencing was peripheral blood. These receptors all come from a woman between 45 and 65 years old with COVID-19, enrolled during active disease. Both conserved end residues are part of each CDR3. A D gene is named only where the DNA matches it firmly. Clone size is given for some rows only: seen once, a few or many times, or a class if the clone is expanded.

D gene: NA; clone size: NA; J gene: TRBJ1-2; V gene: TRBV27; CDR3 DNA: TGTGCCAGCAGTTGGGATGCGGGCTATGGCTACACCTTC; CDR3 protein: CASSWDAGYGYTF
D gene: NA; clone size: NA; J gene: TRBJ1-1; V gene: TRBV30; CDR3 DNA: TGTGCCTGGACCTCCACGAGATGGGGTAAGGACAGTGAAGCTTTCTTT; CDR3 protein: CAWTSTRWGKDSEAFF
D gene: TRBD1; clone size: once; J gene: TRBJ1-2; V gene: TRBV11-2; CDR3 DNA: TGTGCCAGCAGCTTATTACCGGGACAGCTCAACTATGGCTACACCTTC; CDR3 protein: CASSLLPGQLNYGYTF
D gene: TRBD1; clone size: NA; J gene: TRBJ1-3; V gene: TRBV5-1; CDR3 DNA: TGCGCCAGCAGCCTTGACGGGACAGGGGCGCGCTCTGGAAACACCATATATTTT; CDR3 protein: CASSLDGTGARSGNTIYF
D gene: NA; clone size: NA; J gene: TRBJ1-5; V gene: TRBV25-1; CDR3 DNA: TGTGCCAGCAGTGAAATTGAGGCGAATCAGCCCCAGCATTTT; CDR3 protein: CASSEIEANQPQHF
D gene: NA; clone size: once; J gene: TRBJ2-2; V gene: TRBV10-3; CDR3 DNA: TGTGCCATCAGTGAGTCACAGGCCCGGACCGCCGGGGAGCTGTTTTTT; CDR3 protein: CAISESQARTAGELFF
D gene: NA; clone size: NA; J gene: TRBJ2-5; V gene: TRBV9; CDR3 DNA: TGTGCCCGCAGGGGGGGGGATCAAGAGACCCAGTACTTC; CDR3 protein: CARRGGDQETQYF
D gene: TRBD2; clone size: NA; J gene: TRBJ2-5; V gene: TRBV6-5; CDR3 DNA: TGTGCCAGCAGTTCCACTAGCGGGGGGGGCGAGACCCAGTACTTC; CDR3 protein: CASSSTSGGGETQYF
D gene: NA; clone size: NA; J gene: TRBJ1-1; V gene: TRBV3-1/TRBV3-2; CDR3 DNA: TGTGCCAGCACCGACCAGGGATCGAACACTGAAGCTTTCTTT; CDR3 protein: CASTDQGSNTEAFF
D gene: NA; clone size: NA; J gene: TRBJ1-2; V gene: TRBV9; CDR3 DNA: TGTGCCAGCAGCGTACTGGCAGGGGCCAGGGATGGCTACACCTTC; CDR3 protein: CASSVLAGARDGYTF
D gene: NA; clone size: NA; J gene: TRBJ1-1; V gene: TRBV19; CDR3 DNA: TGTGCCAGTAGTATAGTATCAGGGGTAAACACTGAAGCTTTCTTT; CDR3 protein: CASSIVSGVNTEAFF
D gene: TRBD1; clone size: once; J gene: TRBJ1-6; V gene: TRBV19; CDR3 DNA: TGTGCCAGTAGTACGGGACAGTCAGGATCACCCCTCCACTTT; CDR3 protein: CASSTGQSGSPLHF
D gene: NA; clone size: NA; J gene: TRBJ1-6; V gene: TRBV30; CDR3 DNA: TGTGCCTGGAGTGTAGCGGCGAGCTCCTATAATTCACCCCTCCACTTT; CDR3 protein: CAWSVAASSYNSPLHF
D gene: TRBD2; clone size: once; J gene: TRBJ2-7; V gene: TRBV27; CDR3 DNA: TGTGCCAGCAGTTCGGGACTAGTGAAATACGAGCAGTACTTC; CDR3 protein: CASSSGLVKYEQYF
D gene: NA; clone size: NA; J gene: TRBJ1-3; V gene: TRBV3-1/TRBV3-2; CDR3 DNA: TGTGCCAGCAGCCAAGCTATGACAGGAGGAAACACCATATATTTT; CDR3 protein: CASSQAMTGGNTIYF
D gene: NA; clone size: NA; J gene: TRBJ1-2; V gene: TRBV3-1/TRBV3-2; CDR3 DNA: TGTGCCAGCAGCCAAGATCCTAACCCGCTTAACTATGGCTACACCTTC; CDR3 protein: CASSQDPNPLNYGYTF
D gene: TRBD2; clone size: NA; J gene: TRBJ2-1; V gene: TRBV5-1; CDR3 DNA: TGCGCCAGCAGCTTGGAAAGCGGGGGAAGGTACAATGAGCAGTTCTTC; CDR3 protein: CASSLESGGRYNEQFF
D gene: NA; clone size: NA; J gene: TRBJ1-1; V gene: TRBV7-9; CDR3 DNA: TGTGCCAGCAGCTCAACAGCACCGAACACTGAAGCTTTCTTT; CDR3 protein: CASSSTAPNTEAFF
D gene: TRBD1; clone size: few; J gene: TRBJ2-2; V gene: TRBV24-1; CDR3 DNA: TGTGCCACCTGGGTTAGAGGGACAGGGGACCCCGGGGAGCTGTTTTTT; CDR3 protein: CATWVRGTGDPGELFF
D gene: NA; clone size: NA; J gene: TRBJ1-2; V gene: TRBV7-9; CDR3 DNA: TGTGCCAGCCCCCATCCAAGGCACCGCGGGACTAACTATGGCTACACCTTC; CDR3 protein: CASPHPRHRGTNYGYTF
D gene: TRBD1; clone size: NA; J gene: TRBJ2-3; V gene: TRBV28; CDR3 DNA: TGTGCCAGCAGTTTCCAGGGATGGACAGGGGAGCCCACAGATACGCAGTATTTT; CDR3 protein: CASSFQGWTGEPTDTQYF
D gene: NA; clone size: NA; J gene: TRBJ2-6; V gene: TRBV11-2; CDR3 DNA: TGTGCCAGCAGCTCTTTCTCTGGGGCCAACGTCCTGACTTTC; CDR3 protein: CASSSFSGANVLTF
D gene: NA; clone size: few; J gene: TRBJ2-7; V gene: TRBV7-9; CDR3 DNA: TGTGCCAGCAGCGGTTCGAAGGAACAGCCTACCTACGAGCAGTACTTC; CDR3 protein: CASSGSKEQPTYEQYF
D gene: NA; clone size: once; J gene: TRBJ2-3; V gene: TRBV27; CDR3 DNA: TGTGCCAGCAGTTCCTTAAGGGGATCTAGCACAGATACGCAGTATTTT; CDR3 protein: CASSSLRGSSTDTQYF
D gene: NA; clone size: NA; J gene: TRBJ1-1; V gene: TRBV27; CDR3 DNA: TGTGCCAGCAGTTTATACGGGGACACTGAAGCTTTCTTT; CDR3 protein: CASSLYGDTEAFF
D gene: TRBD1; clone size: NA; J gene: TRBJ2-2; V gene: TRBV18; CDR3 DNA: TGTGCCAGCTCACCCCCAGCTTTGACAGGGGGAACCGGGGAGCTGTTTTTT; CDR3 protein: CASSPPALTGGTGELFF
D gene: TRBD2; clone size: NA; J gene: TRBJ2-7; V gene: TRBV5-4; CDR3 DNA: TGTGCCAGCAGCTTTGCTGGCGGGGGAGGCTACGAGCAGTACTTC; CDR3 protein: CASSFAGGGGYEQYF
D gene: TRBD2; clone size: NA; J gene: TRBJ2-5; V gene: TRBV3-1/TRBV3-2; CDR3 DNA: TGTGCCAGCAGCCAAGTGACTAGCGGGGACTACCAAGAGACCCAGTACTTC; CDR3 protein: CASSQVTSGDYQETQYF
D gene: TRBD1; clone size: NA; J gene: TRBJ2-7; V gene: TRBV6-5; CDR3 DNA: TGTGCCAGCAGCTCCCCCGGGACAGGGTCCCACGAGCAGTACTTC; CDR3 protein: CASSSPGTGSHEQYF
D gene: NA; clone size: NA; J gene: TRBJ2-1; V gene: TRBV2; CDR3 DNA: TGTGCCAGCAGTGGGACCACGGGGTGGGATGAGCAGTTCTTC; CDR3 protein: CASSGTTGWDEQFF